This TCR beta chain was captured by sequencing in a study of STAT3 mutations in large granular lymphocyte leukemia (dated by TCRdb to 2018 to 2020). About the study as a whole: About half of the T-LGLL patients who underwent longitudinal sequencing carried canonical activating STAT3 mutations. More than half of T-LGLL patients received one or more immunosuppressive therapy regimens, with hematologic response in 40% of those treated. Patients with T-cell large granular lymphocyte leukemia underwent serial deep sequencing of TCRbeta CDR3 and STAT3 to reconstruct clonal hierarchy and dynamics. From an initial cohort of a few hundred LGL patients, 15 to 20 representative T-LGLL cases were selected for longitudinal TCRbeta and STAT3 sequencing. As controls, the study also included longitudinal sequencing of two patients with natural killer LGL leukemia. On average, sequencing was done at around 4 time points per patient, with the number of samplings ranging from 2 to 8. The research as a whole found: Because codominant clonotypes persisted in some patients, a small but highly pathogenic clone may have been missed. Dominant TCR clone burden was found to exceed STAT3 mutant burden in several patients, suggesting that STAT3 mutation arose secondarily within a pre-expanded clone. The linking of therapy response to changes in TCR clonal burden was complicated by variable intervals between samplings and differing treatment regimens. At least one immunodominant TCRbeta clonotype was identified in every T-LGLL patient, and multiple immunodominant subclonotypes were identified in about half of the T-LGLL patients. TCR clonotype switching after therapy was seen in about 30% of the 18 patients, with all newly emerging clones being STAT3 wild type. Because no samples were available when a clone first appeared, clonal expansion had to be inferred from samplings taken at other points.

About this clone: Which antigen it targets is not known. Base qualities are missing; no much larger clone stands one base away.

For CDR1 and CDR2, the germline V gene (reference sequence) lists GTSNPN and SVGIG. From its cysteine to its phenylalanine, the CDR3 spans 15 amino acids. Just the 45-base CDR3 DNA is kept, in frame starting at base 1. V is clipped by 5 bases and J by 7 bases, and the sequence between their germline boundaries is 18 bases long. DNA was extracted from blood mononuclear cells, and the same DNA was used for both TCR and STAT3 sequencing. TCRbeta libraries were sequenced on an Illumina MiSeq, averaging around 38,000 productive templates per sample. The immunoSEQ assay, which uses multiplex PCR amplification, was used to generate TCRbeta CDR3 libraries. Processing in the source paper ran as follows. Repertoire diversity was calculated as previously defined, and values close to 0 indicated extremely monoclonal samples. Drawn from immuneACCESS, this table holds only the in-frame rearrangements with V and J called that TCRdb kept. Clones are partly lost; checked studies trace under half to an unresolved V gene and leave the rest unexplained. That table furnishes V, J and clone size, whereas the DNA furnished D and trimming. Here the sample has about 42,000 clones; 80% to 90% occur a single time. Of the sample, 0.43% falls within the top ten clones.

The V and J segments used are TRBV30 and TRBJ1-6; a tentative D call is TRBD1 (6 bases match). Sequenced: PBMCs. This clonotype was obtained from a human donor with T large granular lymphocyte leukemia. Some clones in this sample may be carry-over from other donors' samples. The CDR3 reads as follows: CAWGRGTGQNSPLHF. The DNA sequence is given as TGTGCCTGGGGGAGGGGAACAGGGCAAAATTCACCCCTCCACTTT.